The T cell receptor beta chain described here comes from a study of cytomegalovirus exposure and HLA in healthy donors. A note on this clone: Its antigen is currently unknown.

The germline V gene encodes CDR1 MNHEY and CDR2 SVGAGI. This CDR3 is built from 14 residues. V lost 2 bases, J lost 3 bases, and 3 bases stayed unmatched. With 60 Vbeta and 13 Jbeta primers, the PCR was carried out. Method: immunoSEQ multiplex PCR; TCRdb's copy keeps in-frame clones and lacks some. The data show roughly 100,000 clones, less than 80% seen once. General study results and limits: Later analysis associated a missense DCLRE1C variant with TCR beta V- and J-gene trimming.

The origin of this receptor is a man aged 30 to 39 in good health and CMV-seropositive. Sequenced input: PBMCs. This chain links TRBV6-5 with TRBJ2-7; 8 bases agree with TRBD2. The CDR3 loop reads CASSYGLAGYEQYF. Written as DNA, the CDR3 is TGTGCCAGCAGTTACGGGCTAGCGGGCTACGAGCAGTACTTC.